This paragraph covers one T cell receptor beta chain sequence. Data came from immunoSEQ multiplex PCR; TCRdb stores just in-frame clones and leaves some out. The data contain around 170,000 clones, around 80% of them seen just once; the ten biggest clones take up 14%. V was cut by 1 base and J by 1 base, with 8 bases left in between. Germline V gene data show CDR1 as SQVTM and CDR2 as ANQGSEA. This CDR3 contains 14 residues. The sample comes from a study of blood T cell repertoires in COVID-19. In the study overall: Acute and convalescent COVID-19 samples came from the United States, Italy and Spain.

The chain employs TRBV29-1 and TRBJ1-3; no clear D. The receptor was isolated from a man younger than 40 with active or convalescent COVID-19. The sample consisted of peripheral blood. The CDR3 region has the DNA TGCAGCGTTGAAGGGCCGGGTTCTGGAAACACCATATATTTT. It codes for CSVEGPGSGNTIYF.